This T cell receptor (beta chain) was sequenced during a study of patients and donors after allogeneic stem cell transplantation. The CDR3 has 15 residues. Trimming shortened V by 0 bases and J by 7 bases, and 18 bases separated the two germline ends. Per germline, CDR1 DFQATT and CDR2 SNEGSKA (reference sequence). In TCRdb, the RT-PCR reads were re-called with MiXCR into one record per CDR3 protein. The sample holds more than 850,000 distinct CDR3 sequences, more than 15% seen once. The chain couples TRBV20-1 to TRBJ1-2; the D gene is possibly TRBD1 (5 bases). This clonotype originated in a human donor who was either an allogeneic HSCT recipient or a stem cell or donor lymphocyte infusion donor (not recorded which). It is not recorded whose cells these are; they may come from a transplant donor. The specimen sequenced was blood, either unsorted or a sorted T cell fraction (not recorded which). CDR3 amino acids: CSARDFRQGRAGYTF. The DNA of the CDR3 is TGCAGTGCTAGAGATTTCCGGCAGGGCAGGGCTGGCTACACCTTC.